This TCR beta chain was profiled in a study of shared clonotypes between healthy human individuals. Background on the study: Aged between 18 and 49, the donors were a couple of women and a few men.

On this clone itself: The antigen is not known.

Method: immunoSEQ multiplex PCR; TCRdb's copy keeps in-frame clones and lacks some. The repertoire holds about 2.1 million clones, roughly 91% seen once, with over 1.5% in the top ten. Study-level results: The small donor group covered limited genetic and exposure diversity. Blood alone was sampled, and tissue repertoires likely differ.

The germline CDR1 and CDR2 sequences are SGHVS and FQNEAQ. This CDR3 comprises 15 residues. V was pared by 5 bases and J by 0 bases, with 11 bases between. Naive CD8 populations comprised CD45RO-negative cells positively selected for CCR7, excluding terminally differentiated effector memory CD45RA+ cells. Material for sequencing was naive CD8+ T cells from PBMCs. The TCR was taken from a man in his late teens or twenties in good health. Some clones in this sample may be carry-over from other donors' samples. The chain joins TRBV7-8 to TRBJ2-1, with unresolved D. The CDR3 here is CASSNRMSSYNEQFF. CDR3 in DNA: TGTGCCAGCAGCAACCGAATGAGCTCCTACAATGAGCAGTTCTTC.